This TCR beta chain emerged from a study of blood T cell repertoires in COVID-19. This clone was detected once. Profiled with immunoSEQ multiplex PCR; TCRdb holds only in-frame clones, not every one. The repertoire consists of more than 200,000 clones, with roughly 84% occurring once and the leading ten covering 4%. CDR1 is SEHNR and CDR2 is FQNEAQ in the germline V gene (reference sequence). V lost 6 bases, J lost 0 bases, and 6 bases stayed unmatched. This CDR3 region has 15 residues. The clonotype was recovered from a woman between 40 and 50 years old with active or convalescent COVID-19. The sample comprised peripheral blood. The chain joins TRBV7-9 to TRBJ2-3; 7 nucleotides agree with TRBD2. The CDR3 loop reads CASRGGRGSTDTQYF. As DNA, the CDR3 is TGTGCCAGCAGGGGAGGGCGGGGCAGCACAGATACGCAGTATTTT.